Below are 26 T cell receptor beta chains sequenced from a single sample in a study of blood T cell repertoires in COVID-19. The assay was immunoSEQ multiplex PCR, and TCRdb's table has in-frame clones only and misses some. This sample has roughly 450,000 clones, with 80% to 95% found just once. Source material: PBMCs or T cells enriched from blood (not recorded which). The receptors were sampled from a young man who had recovered from COVID-19.

V is TRBV3-1 (or the pseudogene TRBV3-2) and J is TRBJ1-3; TRBD1 might be the D (5 bases). The CDR3 is 15 amino acids. Trimming stripped 2 bases from V and 2 bases from J, with 10 bases between. Germline-derived CDR1 and CDR2 are LGHDT and YNNKEL (reference sequence). CDR3 in DNA: TGTGCCAGCAGCCAAACCACAGGTGCTGGAAACACCATATATTTT. Translating it yields CASSQTTGAGNTIYF.

The V call is TRBV6-5, the J call TRBJ1-5; the D is unclear. Trimming cost V 6 bases and J 7 bases, with 13 bases left between them. Per the germline V gene, CDR1 is MNHEY and CDR2 is SVGAGI. This CDR3 has 13 residues. In DNA, the CDR3 is TGTGCCAGCAGAGGGAGAGCGGGACAGCCCCAGCATTTT. It specifies CASRGRAGQPQHF.

The chain carries TRBV5-1 and TRBJ2-1, with 16 bases lining up with TRBD2. Per the germline V gene, CDR1 is SGHRS and CDR2 is YFSETQ. Trimming took 7 bases from V and 9 from J; bases not matched to a gene: 4. CDR3 length equals 14 residues. CDR3 amino acids: CASGTSGRAAEQFF. The CDR3 nucleotides are TGCGCCAGCGGGACTAGCGGGAGGGCCGCTGAGCAGTTCTTC.

The chain combines TRBV2 with TRBJ2-1; the match to TRBD2 covers 9 bases. V shed 9 bases and J 3 bases; nucleotides not matched to a gene: 6. CDR3 length: 14 residues. Germline V gene data show CDR1 as SNHLY and CDR2 as FYNNEI. The CDR3 spells CASIGLASYNEQFF. CDR3 coding DNA: TGTGCCAGTATAGGACTAGCGAGCTACAATGAGCAGTTCTTC.

This chain joins TRBV23-1 and TRBJ2-7; TRBD2 matches 7 bases. TRBV23-1 is annotated as an ORF whose role is uncertain. This CDR3 is built from 19 residues. The J segment lost 0 bases and the V segment lost 0 bases, leaving 14 bases of the junction unmatched. The CDR3 coding sequence is TGCGCCAGCAGTCAATCGCGGGATTGGCTCGGGGGGAGCTCCTACGAGCAGTACTTC. It translates to CASSQSRDWLGGSSYEQYF.

This clone was detected once. This chain connects TRBV6-5 to TRBJ2-2; possibly TRBD1 for D (5 bases). Germline V gives CDR1 MNHEY, CDR2 SVGAGI. Trimming shortened V by 6 bases and J by 6 bases, and 11 bases separated the two germline ends. There are 13 residues in the CDR3. The CDR3 bases are TGTGCCAGCAGCACACAGGAGCCCGGGGAGCTGTTTTTT. It specifies CASSTQEPGELFF.

V usage is TRBV9 and J usage is TRBJ1-3; 11 nucleotides agree with TRBD1. The CDR3 loop spans 19 amino acids. The J segment lost 0 bases and the V segment lost 0 bases, leaving 8 bases of the junction unmatched. CDR1 SGDLS and CDR2 YYNGEE come from the germline V gene. The CDR3 nucleotides are TGTGCCAGCAGCGTAGCTACCTGGGGGACAGGGGGCTCTGGAAACACCATATATTTT. Translated: CASSVATWGTGGSGNTIYF.

CDR3 sequence (DNA): TGCGCCAGCAGCCCAACCTCGTCAGGGAATTATGGCTACACCTTC. Protein sequence: CASSPTSSGNYGYTF. J is TRBJ1-2 and V is TRBV5-1; D is possibly TRBD1 (5 bases). From germline, CDR1 is SGHRS and CDR2 YFSETQ. The V gene lost 4 bases and the J gene lost 5 bases, with 18 bases spanning the gap. The CDR3 spans 15 residues.

The rearrangement joins TRBV28 to TRBJ1-1, with D unresolved. The germline V gene has CDR1 MDHEN and CDR2 SYDVKM. This CDR3 is built from 17 residues. V shed 3 bases and J shed 0 bases, with 17 bases lying between them. Here the CDR3 reads CASSFSHQELMNTEAFF. CDR3 nucleotides: TGTGCCAGCAGTTTTTCCCACCAGGAACTCATGAACACTGAAGCTTTCTTT.

The chain is built from TRBV7-2 and TRBJ1-1; 7 bases are a match to TRBD1. The V gene's germline CDR1 is SGHTA and CDR2 FQGNSA. The CDR3 is 16 residues long. V lost 6 bases to trimming and J lost 1 base; unmatched junction nucleotides: 11. DNA for the CDR3: TGTGCCAGCAGGGGTGAACAGGGGCCCAGGAACACTGAAGCTTTCTTT. Translating it yields CASRGEQGPRNTEAFF.

The V gene is TRBV19, the J gene TRBJ1-1; D is undetermined. Trimming took 7 bases from V and 0 from J, leaving 18 bases between them. In germline, CDR1 is LNHDA, CDR2 SQIVND (reference sequence). The CDR3 sequence is 16 residues long. Here the CDR3 reads CASTPLIQLMNTEAFF. CDR3 DNA: TGTGCCAGTACGCCGCTTATCCAGTTGATGAACACTGAAGCTTTCTTT.

In DNA, the CDR3 is TGTGCCAGCTGGGGGGGCAATCAGCCCCAGCATTTT. This sequence encodes CASWGGNQPQHF. The chain links TRBV6-5 to TRBJ1-5; a weak D match, TRBD1 (5 bases). This CDR3 is 12 amino acids long. Germline CDR1 reads MNHEY; CDR2 reads SVGAGI. The V end was cut by 8 bases, the J end by 2 bases, with 7 bases between.

The chain has TRBV2 and TRBJ1-5, with D possibly TRBD1 on 5 matching bases. Germline values: CDR1 SNHLY, CDR2 FYNNEI. The CDR3 is 14 residues long. The V end was cut by 4 bases, the J end by 3 bases, with 10 bases between. The CDR3 nucleotides read TGTGCCAGCAGTGTCGCCAGGGACAATCAGCCCCAGCATTTT. Translated, it gives CASSVARDNQPQHF.

This sequence joins TRBV20-1 and TRBJ1-4; 7 nucleotides agree with TRBD1. With 3 bases clipped from V and 1 base from J, the junction kept 11 bases outside the gene matches. Germline CDR1 and CDR2: DFQATT and SNEGSKA (reference sequence). The CDR3 extends over 17 amino acids. The CDR3 reads CSASGDRSWVTNEKLFF. The CDR3 DNA is TGCAGTGCTAGTGGGGACAGATCTTGGGTAACTAATGAAAAACTGTTTTTT.

This clone was counted once. The chain links TRBV28 to TRBJ2-4; D possibly corresponds to TRBD2 (6 bases). CDR1 is MDHEN and CDR2 is SYDVKM in the germline V gene. The CDR3 consists of 16 residues. Deletions cut 3 bases from V and 1 base from J, with 13 bases between. In DNA form, the CDR3 reads TGTGCCAGCAGTTTTTGGGGGGATTCGGCCAAAAACATTCAGTACTTC. Translation: CASSFWGDSAKNIQYF.

CDR3 amino acids: CASSQLGQDTEAFF. The DNA of the CDR3 is TGTGCCAGCAGCCAATTAGGACAGGACACTGAAGCTTTCTTT. The V and J genes are TRBV3-1 (or the pseudogene TRBV3-2) and TRBJ1-1; TRBD1 matches 7 bases. Germline V gives CDR1 LGHDT, CDR2 YNNKEL (reference sequence). V shed 2 bases, J shed 3 bases, and the junction held 3 bases outside the gene matches. The CDR3 is 14 residues long.

V is TRBV5-1 and J is TRBJ2-2, with 7 bases matching TRBD1. The trim removed 0 bases at V and 2 bases at J, leaving 7 bases unmatched. The CDR3 contains 17 residues. CDR1 is SGHRS, CDR2 YFSETQ, per germline. CDR3: CASSLVAGDRNTGELFF. The CDR3 nucleotides are TGCGCCAGCAGCTTGGTGGCAGGGGACAGAAACACCGGGGAGCTGTTTTTT.

The V call is TRBV29-1, the J call TRBJ2-1; D unresolved. Trimming removed 6 bases at V and 7 bases at J, with 16 bases between. CDR1 and CDR2 (germline): SQVTM, ANQGSEA. This CDR3 contains 13 residues. The CDR3 DNA reads TGCAGCGTGCGGCGGTTAAACGGTAATGAGCAGTTCTTC. Its protein is CSVRRLNGNEQFF.

V usage is TRBV23-1 and J usage is TRBJ1-1; D is undetermined. TRBV23-1 is an ORF, with its function uncertain. The CDR3 is made up of 13 amino acids. V lost 1 base and J 8 bases, leaving 11 bases between the germline ends. The CDR3 sequence is CASSQFFSLEAFF. The CDR3 bases are TGCGCCAGCAGTCAATTTTTTTCCCTAGAAGCTTTCTTT.

The chain carries TRBV3-1 (or the pseudogene TRBV3-2) and TRBJ1-1; D might be TRBD1 (6 bases). V lost 4 bases, J lost 1 base, and 16 bases lay in between. The CDR3 has 16 residues. Germline values: CDR1 LGHDT, CDR2 YNNKEL (reference sequence). The CDR3 DNA reads TGTGCCAGCAGCCCCCCCCTGGGACAACGGAACACTGAAGCTTTCTTT. Translation: CASSPPLGQRNTEAFF.

The chain couples TRBV5-1 to TRBJ2-1; TRBD1 aligns across 8 bases. CDR3 size: 15 residues. The V segment lost 1 base and the J segment 6 bases; nucleotides outside the gene matches: 6. Germline V gene data show CDR1 as SGHRS and CDR2 as YFSETQ. This CDR3 is CASSLYGRGLNEQFF. CDR3 coding DNA: TGCGCCAGCAGCTTGTACGGCAGGGGGCTCAATGAGCAGTTCTTC.

The V and J genes are TRBV3-1 (or the pseudogene TRBV3-2) and TRBJ1-2, with D perhaps matching TRBD1 (6 bases). The CDR3 has 13 amino acids. Germline loops: CDR1 LGHDT, CDR2 YNNKEL (reference sequence). Trimming took 4 bases from V and 5 from J, leaving 11 bases between them. The CDR3 DNA follows: TGTGCCAGCAGCCCAGCCGGGACATATGGCTACACCTTC. Its translation is CASSPAGTYGYTF.

The V call is TRBV28, the J call TRBJ2-1; 13 bases align to TRBD2. Germline V gene data show CDR1 as MDHEN and CDR2 as SYDVKM. Trimming removed 5 bases from V and 10 bases from J; junction bases left unmatched: 8. CDR3 length: 15 residues. DNA for the CDR3: TGTGCCAGCAGTCTCACTGGACTAGCGGGAGTAGAGCAGTTCTTC. It translates to CASSLTGLAGVEQFF.

This rearrangement joins TRBV7-9 to TRBJ2-1; 9 positions match TRBD2. Losses at the gene ends were 3 bases for V and 5 bases for J; bases not matched to a gene: 5. The CDR3 loop spans 15 amino acids. From germline, CDR1 is SEHNR and CDR2 FQNEAQ (reference sequence). CDR3 loop: CASSLTSGANNEQFF. As DNA, the CDR3 is TGTGCCAGCAGCTTGACTAGCGGTGCTAACAATGAGCAGTTCTTC. Complete variable domain (other parts from reference TRBV7-9 and TRBJ2-1): DTGVSQNPRHKITKRGQNVTFRCDPISEHNRLYWYRQTLGQGPEFLTYFQNEAQLEKSRLLSDRFSAERPKGSFSTLEIQRTEQGDSAMYLCASSLTSGANNEQFFGPGTRLTVL.

The V call is TRBV5-1, the J call TRBJ2-7; tentative D call: TRBD2 (6 bases). The CDR3 runs to 16 residues. Germline CDR1 and CDR2: SGHRS and YFSETQ. V was cut by 0 bases and J by 0 bases, with 13 bases left in between. CDR3 sequence: CASSLASGFSSYEQYF. DNA for the CDR3: TGCGCCAGCAGCTTGGCGAGCGGGTTCAGCTCCTACGAGCAGTACTTC.

This chain links TRBV30 with TRBJ2-7; perhaps TRBD2 as D (6 bases). CDR1 and CDR2 from the germline V gene are GTSNPN and SVGIG (reference sequence). V was pared by 1 base and J by 4 bases, with 14 bases between. The CDR3 sequence is 14 residues long. The DNA for the CDR3 is TGTGCCTGGAGTGGATTGGTGGGAGGATACGAGCAGTACTTC. Its translation: CAWSGLVGGYEQYF.